The rows below give T cell receptor beta chains drawn from one sample of a study of blood T cell repertoires in COVID-19. Assay used: immunoSEQ multiplex PCR; TCRdb lists only in-frame clones, some missing. The repertoire includes approximately 210,000 clones, around four fifths of them detected once, and under 0.95% sits in the top ten. What was sequenced was peripheral blood. The receptors were gathered from a man in his 60s with COVID-19, enrolled during active disease. CDR3s include the opening cysteine and the closing phenylalanine or tryptophan. The order of the fields is D gene, V gene, J gene, clone size, CDR3 DNA, CDR3 protein. A D gene is named only where the DNA matches it firmly. Expanded clones get a size class; other rows say once, few or many, or leave the size out.

D gene: -
V gene: TRBV5-6
J gene: TRBJ2-7
clone size: -
CDR3 DNA: TGTGCCAGCAGCAGGGGTAGCACAACCTACGAGCAGTACTTC
CDR3 protein: CASSRGSTTYEQYF

D gene: TRBD1
V gene: TRBV30
J gene: TRBJ1-6
clone size: few
CDR3 DNA: TGTGCCTGGAGACCTTGGGGACAGAATAATTCACCCCTCCACTTT
CDR3 protein: CAWRPWGQNNSPLHF

D gene: TRBD2
V gene: TRBV5-4
J gene: TRBJ2-7
clone size: few
CDR3 DNA: TGTGCCAGCAGCTTGGCTGGGGGGGGCTACGAGCAGTACTTC
CDR3 protein: CASSLAGGGYEQYF

D gene: -
V gene: TRBV19
J gene: TRBJ1-1
clone size: few
CDR3 DNA: TGTGCCAGTAGTAACCTAGGGGGGGACACTGAAGCTTTCTTT
CDR3 protein: CASSNLGGDTEAFF

D gene: -
V gene: TRBV3-1/TRBV3-2
J gene: TRBJ1-3
clone size: few
CDR3 DNA: TGTGCCAGCAGCCAAGATCTTGTCAGCTCTGGAAACACCATATATTTT
CDR3 protein: CASSQDLVSSGNTIYF

D gene: TRBD1
V gene: TRBV7-2
J gene: TRBJ1-2
clone size: -
CDR3 DNA: TGTGCCAGCAGCTTAGGGGTCGGGACAGTCAACTATGGCTACACCTTC
CDR3 protein: CASSLGVGTVNYGYTF

D gene: TRBD1
V gene: TRBV9
J gene: TRBJ1-1
clone size: -
CDR3 DNA: TGTGCCAGCAGCGTAGTAATAGGGGGCGGAGCTGAAGCTTTCTTT
CDR3 protein: CASSVVIGGGAEAFF

D gene: -
V gene: TRBV18
J gene: TRBJ1-1
clone size: once
CDR3 DNA: TGTGCCAGCTCACCGACATCTCGGAACACTGAAGCTTTCTTT
CDR3 protein: CASSPTSRNTEAFF

D gene: TRBD1
V gene: TRBV5-1
J gene: TRBJ1-2
clone size: -
CDR3 DNA: TGCGCCAGCAGCTCGGACAGGGGACTTGACTATGGCTACACCTTC
CDR3 protein: CASSSDRGLDYGYTF

D gene: -
V gene: TRBV5-1
J gene: TRBJ2-2
clone size: -
CDR3 DNA: TGCGCCAGCAGCACCGGACAGACGAACACCGGGGAGCTGTTTTTT
CDR3 protein: CASSTGQTNTGELFF

D gene: -
V gene: TRBV12-3/TRBV12-4
J gene: TRBJ1-1
clone size: -
CDR3 DNA: TGTGCCAGCACCCCCACTAACACTGAAGCTTTCTTT
CDR3 protein: CASTPTNTEAFF

D gene: TRBD1
V gene: TRBV5-1
J gene: TRBJ1-6
clone size: -
CDR3 DNA: TGCGCCAGCGGCGATCCGGGACAGGGGGCGAATTCACCCCTCCACTTT
CDR3 protein: CASGDPGQGANSPLHF

D gene: -
V gene: TRBV9
J gene: TRBJ1-6
clone size: -
CDR3 DNA: TGTGCCAGCAACCAAAGGGGCAGGGCGGATTCACCCCTCCACTTT
CDR3 protein: CASNQRGRADSPLHF

D gene: -
V gene: TRBV6-5
J gene: TRBJ1-1
clone size: -
CDR3 DNA: TGTGCCAGCACGTTGAGGGCCAACACTGAAGCTTTCTTT
CDR3 protein: CASTLRANTEAFF

D gene: TRBD1
V gene: TRBV7-6
J gene: TRBJ1-3
clone size: -
CDR3 DNA: TGTGCCAGCAGCTTAGGGGGGACAGGCTCTGGAAACACCATATATTTT
CDR3 protein: CASSLGGTGSGNTIYF

D gene: -
V gene: TRBV6-1
J gene: TRBJ1-1
clone size: -
CDR3 DNA: TGTGCCAGCAGTGAACCTTTGAACACTGAAGCTTTCTTT
CDR3 protein: CASSEPLNTEAFF

D gene: TRBD1
V gene: TRBV6-2/TRBV6-3
J gene: TRBJ1-5
clone size: once
CDR3 DNA: TGTGCCAGCAGTTACTCTGGCAGGGGGCTGCAGCCCCAGCATTTT
CDR3 protein: CASSYSGRGLQPQHF

D gene: -
V gene: TRBV28
J gene: TRBJ1-1
clone size: -
CDR3 DNA: TGTGCCACCTCCCCCACCTGGGGACAGAACACTGAAGCTTTCTTT
CDR3 protein: CATSPTWGQNTEAFF

D gene: -
V gene: TRBV30
J gene: TRBJ2-1
clone size: -
CDR3 DNA: TGTGCCTGGAGTGTAACCGGGAGACTAAATGAGCAGTTCTTC
CDR3 protein: CAWSVTGRLNEQFF

D gene: TRBD1
V gene: TRBV11-2
J gene: TRBJ2-5
clone size: -
CDR3 DNA: TGTGCCAGCAGCTTAACTCCGGACAGGCGAGAGACCCAGTACTTC
CDR3 protein: CASSLTPDRRETQYF

D gene: -
V gene: TRBV9
J gene: TRBJ2-6
clone size: -
CDR3 DNA: TGTGCCAGCAGCGTCCCGGGGGGCGGAGGGGCCAACGTCCTGACTTTC
CDR3 protein: CASSVPGGGGANVLTF

D gene: TRBD1
V gene: TRBV18
J gene: TRBJ1-3
clone size: few
CDR3 DNA: TGTGCCAGCTCACCCCTCGGGACAGGGAGTGGAAACACCATATATTTT
CDR3 protein: CASSPLGTGSGNTIYF

D gene: TRBD1
V gene: TRBV10-1
J gene: TRBJ1-3
clone size: -
CDR3 DNA: TGCGCCAGCAGTACCGGGACAGGGGAAAACACCATATATTTT
CDR3 protein: CASSTGTGENTIYF

D gene: TRBD2
V gene: TRBV27
J gene: TRBJ2-3
clone size: once
CDR3 DNA: TGTGCCAGCAGTTTATTAGGGACTAGCGGGTATCGCACAGATACGCAGTATTTT
CDR3 protein: CASSLLGTSGYRTDTQYF

D gene: -
V gene: TRBV28
J gene: TRBJ1-2
clone size: -
CDR3 DNA: TGTGCCAGCCACACGGGGGGACTCAACTATGGCTACACCTTC
CDR3 protein: CASHTGGLNYGYTF

D gene: -
V gene: TRBV29-1
J gene: TRBJ1-1
clone size: -
CDR3 DNA: TGCAGCGTTGAACGCCCGGTGCGGGGACTTGAAGCTTTCTTT
CDR3 protein: CSVERPVRGLEAFF

D gene: -
V gene: TRBV7-2
J gene: TRBJ1-6
clone size: -
CDR3 DNA: TGTGCCAGCAGCTTGGGCGGGGGGCTATCGCCCCTCCACTTT
CDR3 protein: CASSLGGGLSPLHF

D gene: TRBD1
V gene: TRBV3-1/TRBV3-2
J gene: TRBJ2-7
clone size: -
CDR3 DNA: TGTGCCAGCAGCCTCGGACAGGGGCCCTACGAGCAGTACTTC
CDR3 protein: CASSLGQGPYEQYF

D gene: -
V gene: TRBV6-5
J gene: TRBJ1-2
clone size: -
CDR3 DNA: TGTGCCAGCAGGGTGGAGGTGTTGAACTATGGCTACACCTTC
CDR3 protein: CASRVEVLNYGYTF

D gene: -
V gene: TRBV5-1
J gene: TRBJ1-1
clone size: -
CDR3 DNA: TGCGCCAGCAGCTTCGGGAACACTGAAGCTTTCTTT
CDR3 protein: CASSFGNTEAFF

D gene: -
V gene: TRBV9
J gene: TRBJ2-5
clone size: once
CDR3 DNA: TGTGCCAGCAGCCCCAGTCCAGGGATTCAGGAGACCCAGTACTTC
CDR3 protein: CASSPSPGIQETQYF

D gene: -
V gene: TRBV28
J gene: TRBJ2-1
clone size: -
CDR3 DNA: TGTGCCAGCAGTTCCAGTCTTAGCGGATTCTCCTACAATGAGCAGTTCTTC
CDR3 protein: CASSSSLSGFSYNEQFF

D gene: -
V gene: TRBV7-2
J gene: TRBJ1-1
clone size: -
CDR3 DNA: TGTGCCAGCAGCTCACCGGGCGGAGGGGCGGCTTTCTTT
CDR3 protein: CASSSPGGGAAFF

D gene: TRBD2
V gene: TRBV27
J gene: TRBJ2-7
clone size: -
CDR3 DNA: TGTGCCAGCAGTCCGGCGGCTAGCGGGAGAAGGATCTACGAGCAGTACTTC
CDR3 protein: CASSPAASGRRIYEQYF

D gene: -
V gene: TRBV2
J gene: TRBJ1-1
clone size: -
CDR3 DNA: TGTGCCAGCAGTGCTGAACAGGGGAACACTGAAGCTTTCTTT
CDR3 protein: CASSAEQGNTEAFF

D gene: -
V gene: TRBV19
J gene: TRBJ2-3
clone size: -
CDR3 DNA: TGTGCCAGTAGTATAGATGGGCCCGGACTGTCATCGCAGTATTTT
CDR3 protein: CASSIDGPGLSSQYF